A selection of T cell receptor beta chains follows, all from one sample in a study of T-cell reconstitution after alpha-beta-depleted transplantation in children. TCRdb recomputed calls from the PCR reads with MiXCR, one row per CDR3 protein. The sample yields about 540,000 distinct CDR3 sequences, 15% to 20% seen once. The sample was PBMCs from the stem cell graft donor, taken from the stem cell graft. Receptor source: a human donor who donated a stem cell graft to a child with acute lymphoblastic leukemia. CDR3s include the opening cysteine and the closing phenylalanine or tryptophan. The D gene is left open where the match is weak. Expanded clones are given a class, and other clones once, few, many or no size at all.

- TRBJ2-5 TRBV12-3/TRBV12-4 TRBD1 TGTGCCAGCAGTCCCTTGGACAGGAAAGAGACCCAGTACTTC CASSPLDRKETQYF
few TRBJ1-1 TRBV18 TRBD1 TGTGCCAGCTCACCGGCGGGGACAGGCACTGAAGCTTTCTTT CASSPAGTGTEAFF
- TRBJ2-3 TRBV20-1 - TGCAGTGCTAGATTCGGGGGGCGCAATACGCAGTATTTT CSARFGGRNTQYF
few TRBJ2-2 TRBV6-5 TRBD2 TGTGCCAGCAGTTACGTGGCTAGCGGGAACACCGGGGAGCTGTTTTTT CASSYVASGNTGELFF
few TRBJ1-5 TRBV27 - TGTGCCAGCAGTTTATCGGCGGCGCGGGGCGTTCAGCCCCAGCATTTT CASSLSAARGVQPQHF
- TRBJ2-7 TRBV6-1 - TGTGCCAGCAGTGAATTGGGGAGTTCCTACGAGCAGTACTTC CASSELGSSYEQYF
- TRBJ2-7 TRBV5-1 - TGCGCCAGCACCTTGGGGTCCGGGGAGCAGTACTTC CASTLGSGEQYF
- TRBJ2-3 TRBV12-3/TRBV12-4 - TGTGCCAGCACCGGACGAGGACTACTCCAAGGCACAGATACGCAGTATTTT CASTGRGLLQGTDTQYF
- TRBJ1-4 TRBV3-1 - TGTGCCAGCAGCATGTCCCGACTTCCGAATGAAAAACTGTTTTTT CASSMSRLPNEKLFF
few TRBJ2-1 TRBV20-1 - TGCAGTGCTAGAGTCGGCTGGGGGCAGGAGCAGTTCTTC CSARVGWGQEQFF
few TRBJ2-5 TRBV20-1 TRBD2 TGCAGTGCTAGAGATCCTACTAGCGGGGGGGAGACCCAGTACTTC CSARDPTSGGETQYF
few TRBJ2-1 TRBV21-1 - TGTGCCAGCAGCAAAGAACCGAGCGGGAGCTCCTACAATGAGCAGTTCTTC CASSKEPSGSSYNEQFF
- TRBJ2-7 TRBV5-1 - TGCGCCAGCAGCTTGGGGACAGACCTCTACGAGCAGTACTTC CASSLGTDLYEQYF
many TRBJ2-3 TRBV4-1 TRBD2 TGCGCCAGCAGCCAGAAACTAGCGGGAGGGACAGATACGCAGTATTTT CASSQKLAGGTDTQYF
many TRBJ1-4 TRBV27 TRBD1 TGTGCCAGCAAGGACAGGGTTCAAGAAAAACTGTTTTTT CASKDRVQEKLFF
many TRBJ1-1 TRBV7-9 - TGTGCCAGCAGCTTAGCCTACCAGGGGGCTTTCTTT CASSLAYQGAFF
- TRBJ2-1 TRBV6-5 - TGTGCCAGCAGTTACTCGAGGACTCCGAGGCAGTTCTTC CASSYSRTPRQFF
- TRBJ2-2 TRBV29-1 - TGCAGCGCCGACGGGGGCTCGGGCACCGGGGAGCTGTTTTTT CSADGGSGTGELFF
- TRBJ2-1 TRBV14 - TGTGCCAGCAGCCCCACCCTGGGCAGCTCCTACAATGAGCAGTTCTTC CASSPTLGSSYNEQFF
- TRBJ2-3 TRBV2 - TGTGCCAGCATCCCACCGGGACACATCACAGATACGCAGTATTTT CASIPPGHITDTQYF
- TRBJ2-5 TRBV27 - TGTGCCAGCGGGGTAGGGCGGGGCTCGGGTGAGACCCAGTACTTC CASGVGRGSGETQYF
few TRBJ2-4 TRBV7-2 TRBD1 TGTGCCAGCAGCCCACGGACAGGGGAAAACATTCAGTACTTC CASSPRTGENIQYF
few TRBJ2-7 TRBV5-1 - TGCGCCAGCAGCTTAGAGAGCACCGACTCCTACGAGCAGTACTTC CASSLESTDSYEQYF
- TRBJ2-7 TRBV6-5 TRBD2 TGTGCCAGCACCTTCCTGACTAGCGGGAGAGACGAGCAGTACTTC CASTFLTSGRDEQYF
few TRBJ2-1 TRBV6-2/TRBV6-3 TRBD2 TGTGCCAGCAGTTATCCGGGACTAGCGGGAGCCCACAATGAGCAGTTCTTC CASSYPGLAGAHNEQFF
- TRBJ2-1 TRBV7-9 - TGTGCCAGCAGCTTTTTGGGGGGTACGAGCTCCTACAATGAGCAGTTCTTC CASSFLGGTSSYNEQFF